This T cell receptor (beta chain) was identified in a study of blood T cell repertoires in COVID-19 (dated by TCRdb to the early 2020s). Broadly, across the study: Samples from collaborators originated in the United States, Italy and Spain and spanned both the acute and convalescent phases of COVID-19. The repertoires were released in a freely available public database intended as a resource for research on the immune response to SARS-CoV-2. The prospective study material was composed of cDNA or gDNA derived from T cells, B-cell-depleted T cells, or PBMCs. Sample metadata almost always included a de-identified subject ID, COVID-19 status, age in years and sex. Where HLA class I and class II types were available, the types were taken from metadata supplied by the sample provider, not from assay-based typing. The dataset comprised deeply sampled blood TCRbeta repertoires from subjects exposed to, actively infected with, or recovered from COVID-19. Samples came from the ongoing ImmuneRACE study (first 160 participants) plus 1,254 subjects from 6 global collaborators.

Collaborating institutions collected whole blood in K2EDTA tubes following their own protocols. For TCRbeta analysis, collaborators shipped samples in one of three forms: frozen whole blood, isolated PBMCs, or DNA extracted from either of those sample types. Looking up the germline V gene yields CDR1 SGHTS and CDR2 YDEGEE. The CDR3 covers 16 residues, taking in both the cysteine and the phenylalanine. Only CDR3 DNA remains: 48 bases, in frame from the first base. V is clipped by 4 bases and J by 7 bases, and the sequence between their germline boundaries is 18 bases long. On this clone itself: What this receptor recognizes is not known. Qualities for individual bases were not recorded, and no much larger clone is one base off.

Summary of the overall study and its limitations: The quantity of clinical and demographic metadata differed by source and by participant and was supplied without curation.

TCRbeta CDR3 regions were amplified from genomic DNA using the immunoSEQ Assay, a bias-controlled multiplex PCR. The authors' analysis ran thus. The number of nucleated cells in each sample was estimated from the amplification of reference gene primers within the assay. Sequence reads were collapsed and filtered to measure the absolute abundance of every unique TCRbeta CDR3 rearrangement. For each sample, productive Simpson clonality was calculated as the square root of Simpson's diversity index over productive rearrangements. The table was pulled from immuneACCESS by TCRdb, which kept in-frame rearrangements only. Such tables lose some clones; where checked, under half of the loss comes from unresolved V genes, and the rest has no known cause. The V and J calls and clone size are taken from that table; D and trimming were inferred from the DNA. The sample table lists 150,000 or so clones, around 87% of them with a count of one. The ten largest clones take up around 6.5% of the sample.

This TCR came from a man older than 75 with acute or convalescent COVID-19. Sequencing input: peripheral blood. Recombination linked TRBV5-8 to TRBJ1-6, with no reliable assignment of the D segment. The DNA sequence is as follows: TGTGCCAGCAGCCACGTCCTGCCAGGCGCGAATTCACCCCTCCACTTT. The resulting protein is CASSHVLPGANSPLHF.